Listed here is a single TCR beta chain. The data originate from a study of PD-L1 blockade in urothelial cancer. Study information: Intravenous atezolizumab, 1,200 mg every 3 weeks, was begun by patients in the mid-2010s. Enrolled patients had been treated previously with 0 to 3 chemotherapy regimens. Researchers looked at the blood 3 weeks (second dose) and 6 weeks after treatment began. Among blood samples, the median T cell count was some 150,000.

Measured with immunoSEQ multiplex PCR; TCRdb has only the in-frame clones, and not every one. The table lists about 43,000 clones, 88% of them singletons, with about 14% in the top ten. V lost 1 base to trimming and J lost 3 bases; unmatched junction nucleotides: 3. This CDR3 contains 16 residues. From germline, CDR1 is WNHNN and CDR2 SYGVQD (reference sequence). V is TRBV10-1 and J is TRBJ2-1, with 10 bases aligning to TRBD2. This receptor was taken from a woman aged 55-69 years with urothelial cancer. The material sequenced was PBMCs, taken around atezolizumab (anti-PD-L1) treatment. CDR3: CASSEFASGSYNEQFF. For the CDR3, the DNA is TGCGCCAGCAGTGAGTTCGCTAGCGGGAGCTACAATGAGCAGTTCTTC.